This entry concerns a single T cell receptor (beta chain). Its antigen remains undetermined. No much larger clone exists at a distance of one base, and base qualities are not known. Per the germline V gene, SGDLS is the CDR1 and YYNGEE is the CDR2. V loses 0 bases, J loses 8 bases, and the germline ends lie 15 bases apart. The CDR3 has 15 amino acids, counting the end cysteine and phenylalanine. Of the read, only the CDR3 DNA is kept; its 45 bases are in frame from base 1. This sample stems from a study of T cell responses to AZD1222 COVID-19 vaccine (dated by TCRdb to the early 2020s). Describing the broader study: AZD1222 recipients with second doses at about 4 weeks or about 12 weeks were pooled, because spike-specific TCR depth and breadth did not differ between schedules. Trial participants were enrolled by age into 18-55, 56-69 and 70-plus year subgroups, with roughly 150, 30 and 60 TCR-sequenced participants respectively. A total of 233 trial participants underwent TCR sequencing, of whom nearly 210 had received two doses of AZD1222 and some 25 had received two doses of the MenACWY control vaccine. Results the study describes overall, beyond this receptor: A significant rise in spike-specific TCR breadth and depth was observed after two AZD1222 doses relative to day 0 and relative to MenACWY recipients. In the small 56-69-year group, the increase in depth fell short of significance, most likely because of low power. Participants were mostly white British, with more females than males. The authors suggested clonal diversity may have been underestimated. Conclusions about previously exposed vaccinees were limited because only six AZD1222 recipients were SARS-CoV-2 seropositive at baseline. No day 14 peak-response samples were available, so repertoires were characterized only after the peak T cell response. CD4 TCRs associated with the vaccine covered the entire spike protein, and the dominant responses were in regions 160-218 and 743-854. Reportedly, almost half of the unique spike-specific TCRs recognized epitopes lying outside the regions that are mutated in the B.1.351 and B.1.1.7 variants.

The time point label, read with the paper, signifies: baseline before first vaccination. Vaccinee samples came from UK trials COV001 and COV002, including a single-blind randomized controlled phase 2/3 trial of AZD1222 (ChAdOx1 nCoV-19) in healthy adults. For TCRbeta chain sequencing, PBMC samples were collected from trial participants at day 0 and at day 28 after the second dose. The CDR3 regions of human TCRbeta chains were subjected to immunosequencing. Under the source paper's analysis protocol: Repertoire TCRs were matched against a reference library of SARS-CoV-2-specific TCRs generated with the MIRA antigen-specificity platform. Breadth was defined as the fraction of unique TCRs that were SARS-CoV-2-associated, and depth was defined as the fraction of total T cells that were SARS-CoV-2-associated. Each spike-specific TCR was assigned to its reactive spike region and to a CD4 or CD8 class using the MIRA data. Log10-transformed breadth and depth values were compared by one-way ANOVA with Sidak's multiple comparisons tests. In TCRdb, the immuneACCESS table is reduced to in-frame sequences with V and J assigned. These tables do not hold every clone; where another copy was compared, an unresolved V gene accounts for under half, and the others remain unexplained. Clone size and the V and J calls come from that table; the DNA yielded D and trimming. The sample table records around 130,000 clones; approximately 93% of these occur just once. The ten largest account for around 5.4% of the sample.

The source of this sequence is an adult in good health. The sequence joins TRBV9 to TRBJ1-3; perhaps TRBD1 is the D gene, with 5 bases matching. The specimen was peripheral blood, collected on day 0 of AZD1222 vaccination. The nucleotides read TGTGCCAGCAGCGTAGTGGTGGGGGGAGAAGACACCATATATTTT. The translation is CASSVVVGGEDTIYF.